Shown below are 18 T cell receptor beta chains from a single sample sequenced in a study of blood T cells in healthy people across ages. Together with a sample-barcoded 5' primer, a J-beta primer mix was included in a second PCR lasting about 6 to 11 cycles. TCRdb independently ran MiXCR on the 5' RACE reads; one entry per CDR3 protein. This table holds 1,800,000 or so distinct CDR3 sequences, about 39% found once. Sequenced material: blood. The receptors here all came from a human donor in good health.

This clonotype has only a few counts. This chain uses TRBV4-3 with TRBJ1-2, with D unresolved. There are 18 residues in the CDR3. V was trimmed by 0 bases and J by 2 bases, leaving 19 bases between them. CDR1 is LGHNA and CDR2 is YSLEER in the germline V gene. The CDR3 protein is CASSQDWAAQSLNYGYTF. CDR3 bases: TGCGCCAGCAGCCAAGATTGGGCAGCCCAGTCCCTAAACTATGGCTACACCTTC.

V gene TRBV6-1 combines with J gene TRBJ1-5, with TRBD1 as a possible D gene (6 bases). Germline V CDR1 and CDR2: MNHNS, SASEGT. CDR3 length: 16 amino acids. The V and J ends lost 7 bases and 2 bases respectively, with 18 bases between them. CDR3 sequence: CASTTTGTRGNQPQHF. The CDR3 bases are TGTGCCAGCACTACTACCGGGACAAGGGGCAATCAGCCCCAGCATTTT.

The chain has TRBV7-2 and TRBJ2-1, with 7 bases matching TRBD2. The CDR3 extends over 15 amino acids. The germline V gene has CDR1 SGHTA and CDR2 FQGNSA. Trimming at V came to 5 bases and at J to 8 bases, leaving 12 bases not matched to a gene. CDR3 coding DNA: TGTGCCAGCAGCCTGGGACTAACGGGGGACGATGAGCAGTTCTTC. Translating it yields CASSLGLTGDDEQFF.

The chain is built from TRBV2 and TRBJ2-7; no reliable D call. The V end lost 2 bases, the J end lost 3 bases, and 11 bases lay between the germline ends. Germline lookup yields CDR1 SNHLY and CDR2 FYNNEI. The length of the CDR3 is 14 residues. CDR3 DNA: TGTGCCAGCAGTGAATGGGAAGGGCTCTACGAGCAGTACTTC. Residues: CASSEWEGLYEQYF.

The chain combines TRBV27 with TRBJ2-1; no reliable D call. The CDR3 runs to 14 residues. With 5 bases removed from V and 5 bases from J, the gap between germline ends came to 13 bases. CDR1 and CDR2 from the germline V gene are MNHEY and SMNVEV (reference sequence). The CDR3 nucleotides read TGTGCCAGCAGTGTCCCGGGCAGCAACAATGAGCAGTTCTTC. Protein sequence: CASSVPGSNNEQFF.

This rearrangement joins TRBV29-1 to TRBJ2-5, with 7 positions matching TRBD1. Germline CDR1 and CDR2: SQVTM and ANQGSEA. The CDR3 consists of 15 residues. Trimming at V came to 4 bases and at J to 5 bases, leaving 13 bases not matched to a gene. CDR3 region: CSVVLGQWGEETQYF. CDR3 nucleotides: TGCAGCGTTGTTCTGGGACAGTGGGGCGAGGAGACCCAGTACTTC.

The CDR3 DNA follows: TGCAGCGCCGAAACCCAGGGAACGGTGCAGTACTTC. It codes for CSAETQGTVQYF. The chain combines TRBV29-1 with TRBJ2-7; a possible D gene is TRBD1 (5 bases). The ends were cut back, 7 bases at V and 9 bases at J, with 19 bases in the middle. This CDR3 is built from 12 residues. CDR1 and CDR2 from the germline V gene are SQVTM and ANQGSEA.

This clonotype was seen a few times. The chain is built from TRBV15 and TRBJ1-2; 7 bases map to TRBD1. CDR1 is LNHNV, CDR2 YYDKDF, per germline (reference sequence). CDR3 length equals 14 residues. J was trimmed by 8 bases and V by 1 base; bases with no gene match: 7. This CDR3 reads CATSRGGTEGGYTF. The CDR3 bases are TGTGCCACCAGCAGAGGTGGGACAGAGGGAGGCTACACCTTC. Full variable domain (remainder filled in from reference TRBV15 and TRBJ1-2): DAMVIQNPRYQVTQFGKPVTLSCSQTLNHNVMYWYQQKSSQAPKLLFHYYDKDFNNEADTPDNFQSRRPNTSFCFLDIRSPGLGDTAMYLCATSRGGTEGGYTFGSGTRLTVV.

The gene calls are TRBV5-1 and TRBJ2-7, with TRBD1 matching over 7 bases. The J segment lost 3 bases and the V segment lost 0 bases, leaving 12 bases of the junction unmatched. CDR1 SGHRS and CDR2 YFSETQ come from the germline V gene. The CDR3 runs to 17 residues. CDR3 nucleotide sequence: TGCGCCAGCAGCTTGGGGATGAACAGGGGCGAAGTCTACGAGCAGTACTTC. Protein sequence: CASSLGMNRGEVYEQYF.

Notes on this clonotype: A much larger clone sits a single nucleotide away, making a read error possible. The rearrangement links TRBV4-2 to TRBJ1-1; D ambiguous. Between the trimmed V and J ends, which lost 1 base and 7 bases, there was a span of 16 bases. The CDR3 runs 15 residues. Germline V gene data show CDR1 as LGHNA and CDR2 as YNFKEQ. The CDR3: CASSQGVQDPFEAFF. In nucleotides, the CDR3 is TGTGCCAGCAGCCAAGGTGTGCAGGATCCTTTTGAAGCTTTCTTT.

This clonotype has a single count. The junction departs from the called germline gene at one end, perhaps through a read error. The chain has TRBV28 and TRBJ2-7; a weak D match, TRBD1 (6 bases). Germline values: CDR1 MDHEN, CDR2 SYDVKM. The CDR3 covers 12 residues. The CDR3 region is CAIPRQAGEPYF. In nucleotides, the CDR3 is TGTGCCATCCCGAGACAGGCGGGCGAGCCGTACTTC.

As concerns this clonotype: A read error may produce the germline difference seen at one junction end. The J gene is TRBJ1-2, the V gene TRBV11-1; D is ambiguous. The V gene's germline CDR1 is SGHAT and CDR2 FQDESV (reference sequence). The CDR3 sequence is 14 residues long. The CDR3 sequence: CASSLWADNYGCTF. CDR3 DNA: TGTGCCAGCAGCTTATGGGCGGATAACTATGGCTGCACCTTC. The variable domain in full, with the rest retrieved from reference TRBV11-1 and TRBJ1-2, is EAEVAQSPRYKITEKSQAVAFWCDPISGHATLYWYRQILGQGPELLVQFQDESVVDDSQLPKDRFSAERLKGVDSTLKIQPAELGDSAMYLCASSLWADNYGCTFGSGTRLTVV.

The V call is TRBV4-3, the J call TRBJ1-1, with 7 bases fitting TRBD1. This CDR3 has 13 residues. V was pared by 4 bases and J by 6 bases, with 5 bases of the junction left unmatched. Germline CDR1 reads LGHNA; CDR2 reads YSLEER. The chain's CDR3 is CASSPDRTAEAFF. The CDR3 DNA follows: TGCGCCAGCAGCCCGGACAGGACGGCTGAAGCTTTCTTT.

A few counts support this clonotype. The chain couples TRBV29-1 to TRBJ1-2; 9 nucleotides align to TRBD1. CDR1 SQVTM and CDR2 ANQGSEA come from the germline V gene. CDR3 size: 13 residues. The V segment lost 4 bases and the J segment 3 bases; nucleotides outside the gene matches: 3. For the CDR3, the DNA is TGCAGCGTTGGAACAGGGGGCGACTATGGCTACACCTTC. Protein sequence: CSVGTGGDYGYTF.

This clonotype was counted a few times. This rearrangement joins TRBV20-1 to TRBJ2-4, with a weak D call TRBD2 (5 bases). Matching the DNA end better, TRBJ2-7 makes the J call doubtful. CDR3 length equals 13 residues. Per germline, CDR1 DFQATT and CDR2 SNEGSKA (reference sequence). Here the CDR3 reads CSARNQLAGEQYF. The CDR3 DNA reads as TGCAGTGCTAGGAACCAGTTGGCGGGCGAGCAGTACTTC.

The V gene is TRBV5-5, the J gene TRBJ2-7; D call uncertain. The CDR3 is 15 amino acids. CDR1 SGHKS and CDR2 YYEKEE come from the germline V gene (reference sequence). The V end lost 0 bases, the J end lost 2 bases, and 12 bases lay between the germline ends. The CDR3 coding sequence is TGTGCCAGCAGCTTGGATTATTTGGAAACCTACGAGCAGTACTTC. It yields the protein CASSLDYLETYEQYF. Based on the CDR3 plus reference TRBV5-5 and TRBJ2-7, the full variable domain is DAGVTQSPTHLIKTRGQQVTLRCSPISGHKSVSWYQQVLGQGPQFIFQYYEKEERGRGNFPDRFSARQFPNYSSELNVNALLLGDSALYLCASSLDYLETYEQYFGPGTRLTVT.

Ten or more counts support this clonotype. At one boundary the junction diverges from the germline segment, which might be a read error. This chain links TRBV3-1 with TRBJ2-6; D uncertain. Germline loops: CDR1 LGHDT, CDR2 YNNKEL (reference sequence). CDR3 length: 14 amino acids. Here the CDR3 DNA reads TGCGCCAGCAGCCAAGAAGCTGGGGCCAACGTCCTGACTTTC. Protein sequence: CASSQEAGANVLTF.

The chain has TRBV19 and TRBJ1-5; the D is unclear. The CDR3 loop spans 15 amino acids. CDR1 and CDR2 from the germline V gene are LNHDA and SQIVND (reference sequence). V was trimmed by 5 bases and J by 0 bases, leaving 11 bases between them. CDR3 bases: TGTGCCAGTAGTCGTGGGAGATCTAGCAATCAGCCCCAGCATTTT. Translated: CASSRGRSSNQPQHF.